Listed below are T cell receptor beta chains from one sample, sequenced in a study of T cell clonotyping in hematopoietic cell transplantation. Clones were sequenced by immunoSEQ multiplex PCR, and TCRdb holds only the in-frame ones, with some missing. The sample lists tens of thousands of clones, about 96% seen once, with roughly 1.7% in the top ten. The starting material was peripheral blood mononuclear cells, obtained before stem cell transplant. The receptors originated from a woman between 50 and 59 years old with acute myeloid leukemia. Some clones in this sample may be carry-over from other donors' samples. CDR3s leave out the opening cysteine and the closing phenylalanine or tryptophan. The D gene is left open where the match is weak.

V: TRBV13; J: TRBJ1-1; D: TRBD1; CDR3: ASSLTGENTEAF
V: TRBV6-5; J: TRBJ1-4; D: NA; CDR3: ASSTNRNEKLF
V: TRBV5-1; J: TRBJ2-1; D: TRBD2; CDR3: ASSLAGGTLHEQF
V: TRBV2; J: TRBJ2-3; D: NA; CDR3: ATPGAPGTQY
V: TRBV6-5; J: TRBJ2-1; D: TRBD1; CDR3: ASSYEGARYNEQF
V: TRBV5-8; J: TRBJ1-6; D: NA; CDR3: ASSFGQGGNSPLH
V: TRBV19; J: TRBJ1-2; D: NA; CDR3: ASARATNYGYT
V: TRBV29-1; J: TRBJ2-1; D: NA; CDR3: SVVIRQTDYEQF
V: TRBV20-1; J: TRBJ1-2; D: NA; CDR3: SAPRVGYT
V: TRBV7-2; J: TRBJ1-3; D: TRBD1; CDR3: ASSVRGLGNTIY
V: TRBV27; J: TRBJ2-5; D: TRBD2; CDR3: ASRQAGVGETQY
V: TRBV27; J: TRBJ1-2; D: TRBD1; CDR3: ASSPGTGVIFFYGYT
V: TRBV10-2; J: TRBJ2-7; D: TRBD2; CDR3: ASSLAGGPYEQY
V: TRBV28; J: TRBJ2-4; D: NA; CDR3: ASRLTGIQY
V: TRBV19; J: TRBJ1-1; D: NA; CDR3: ASSISFSTEAF
V: TRBV28; J: TRBJ2-4; D: NA; CDR3: ASSPQVAGTKNIQY
V: TRBV30; J: TRBJ1-2; D: NA; CDR3: AWSVARIYGYT
V: TRBV30; J: TRBJ2-5; D: NA; CDR3: AWSVGGVRETQY
V: TRBV5-6; J: TRBJ1-2; D: TRBD1; CDR3: ASRATYRDRDGYT
V: TRBV2; J: TRBJ1-5; D: NA; CDR3: ASSKPGEGREDRPQH
V: TRBV7-6; J: TRBJ2-5; D: NA; CDR3: ASSSHQETQY
V: TRBV7-8; J: TRBJ1-1; D: NA; CDR3: ASSFRSGNTEAF
V: TRBV19; J: TRBJ2-5; D: TRBD2; CDR3: ASTSAGGRGETQY
V: TRBV6-5; J: TRBJ2-7; D: TRBD2; CDR3: ASSYSGGGADYEQY
V: TRBV2; J: TRBJ1-2; D: NA; CDR3: ARRQASLYGYT
V: TRBV2; J: TRBJ1-4; D: TRBD1; CDR3: ASSADRNNEKLF
V: TRBV14; J: TRBJ1-2; D: NA; CDR3: ASSQFGQPERS
V: TRBV9; J: TRBJ2-1; D: TRBD2; CDR3: ASSRLAGGSYNEQF
V: TRBV29-1; J: TRBJ1-2; D: NA; CDR3: SAPMLNGYT
V: TRBV9; J: TRBJ2-3; D: NA; CDR3: ASSPDSARTGTQY
V: TRBV6-1; J: TRBJ1-1; D: TRBD1; CDR3: ASSELAGGLTEAF
V: TRBV6-1; J: TRBJ1-1; D: NA; CDR3: ASNLQRNTEAF